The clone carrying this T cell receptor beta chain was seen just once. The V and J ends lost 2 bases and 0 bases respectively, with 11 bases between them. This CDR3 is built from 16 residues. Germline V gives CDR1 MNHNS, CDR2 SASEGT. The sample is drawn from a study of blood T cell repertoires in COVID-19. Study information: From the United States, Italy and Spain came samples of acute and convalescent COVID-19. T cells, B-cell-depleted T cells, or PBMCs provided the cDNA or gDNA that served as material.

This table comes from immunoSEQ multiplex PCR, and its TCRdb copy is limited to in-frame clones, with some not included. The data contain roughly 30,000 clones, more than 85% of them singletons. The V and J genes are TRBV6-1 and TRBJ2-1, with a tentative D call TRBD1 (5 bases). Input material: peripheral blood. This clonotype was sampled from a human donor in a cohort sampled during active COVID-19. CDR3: CASSELDTSSYNEQFF. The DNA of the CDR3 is TGTGCCAGCAGTGAACTGGACACGAGCTCCTACAATGAGCAGTTCTTC.